This TCR beta chain was captured in a study of T cells after yellow fever vaccination. Study overall: In the case of low-cell-number fractions, SMART-Seq v4 Ultra Low Input was used for preparation.

Via MiXCR, TCRdb re-called the 5' RACE reads, giving one row per CDR3 protein. The sample has about 300,000 distinct CDR3 sequences; around 8.6% are singletons. Regarding the study as a whole: Faster peaking, at day 5 versus 15, marked a secondary response that was weaker. The presence of abundant clonotypes contaminating from the bulk population was possible in FACS-sorted repertoires. Most clones from primary vaccination were detected again post-booster (around 96% CD4, about 88% CD8).

This clonotype has more than one count but fewer than ten. Its antigen is currently unknown. Per the germline V gene, CDR1 is SNHLY and CDR2 is FYNNEI. The CDR3 runs to 14 residues. The ends were cut back, 5 bases at V and 0 bases at J, with 10 bases in the middle. This clonotype was sampled from a man aged 18 to 35 who received the YFV17D yellow fever vaccine. The chain links TRBV2 to TRBJ2-5; D is possibly TRBD1 or TRBD2 (5 bases each). The specimen was CD4+ T cells sorted from PBMCs, collected 5 days after the yellow fever booster vaccination. The CDR3 coding sequence is TGTGCCAGCAGTCCCGGGACGTACCAAGAGACCCAGTACTTC. Translated: CASSPGTYQETQYF. Looking up the rest from reference TRBV2 and TRBJ2-5 gives the full variable domain: EPEVTQTPSHQVTQMGQEVILRCVPISNHLYFYWYRQILGQKVEFLVSFYNNEISEKSEIFDDQFSVERPDGSNFTLKIRSTKLEDSAMYFCASSPGTYQETQYFGPGTRLLVL.